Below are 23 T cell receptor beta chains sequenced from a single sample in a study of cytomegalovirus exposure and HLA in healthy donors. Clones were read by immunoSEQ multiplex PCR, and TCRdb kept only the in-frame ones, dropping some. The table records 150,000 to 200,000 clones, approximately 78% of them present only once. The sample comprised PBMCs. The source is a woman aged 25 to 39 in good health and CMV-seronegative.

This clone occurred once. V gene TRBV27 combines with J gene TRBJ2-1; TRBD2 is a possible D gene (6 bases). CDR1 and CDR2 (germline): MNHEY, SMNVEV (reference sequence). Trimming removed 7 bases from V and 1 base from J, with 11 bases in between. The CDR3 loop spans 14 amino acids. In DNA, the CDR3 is TGTGCCAGCAAGCGGGCCGGTTCCTACAATGAGCAGTTCTTC. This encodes CASKRAGSYNEQFF.

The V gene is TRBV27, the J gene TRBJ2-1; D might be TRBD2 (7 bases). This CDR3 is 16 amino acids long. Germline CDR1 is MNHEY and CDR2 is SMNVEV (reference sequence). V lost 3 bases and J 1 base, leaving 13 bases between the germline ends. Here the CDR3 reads CASSFEGGRSYNEQFF. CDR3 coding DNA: TGTGCCAGCAGTTTTGAGGGGGGGCGTTCCTACAATGAGCAGTTCTTC.

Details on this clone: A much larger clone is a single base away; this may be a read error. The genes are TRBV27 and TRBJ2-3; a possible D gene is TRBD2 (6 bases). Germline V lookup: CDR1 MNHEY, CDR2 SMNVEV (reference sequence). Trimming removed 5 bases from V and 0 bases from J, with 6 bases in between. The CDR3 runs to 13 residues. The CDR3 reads CASSSGSTDTQYF. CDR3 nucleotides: TGTGCCAGCAGTAGCGGGAGCACAGATACGCAGTATTTT.

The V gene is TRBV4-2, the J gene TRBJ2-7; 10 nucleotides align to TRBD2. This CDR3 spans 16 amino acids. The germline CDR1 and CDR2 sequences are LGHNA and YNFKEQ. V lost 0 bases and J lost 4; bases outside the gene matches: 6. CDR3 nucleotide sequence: TGTGCCAGCAGCCAAGATATGGCTAGCGGGGGTTACGAGCAGTACTTC. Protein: CASSQDMASGGYEQYF.

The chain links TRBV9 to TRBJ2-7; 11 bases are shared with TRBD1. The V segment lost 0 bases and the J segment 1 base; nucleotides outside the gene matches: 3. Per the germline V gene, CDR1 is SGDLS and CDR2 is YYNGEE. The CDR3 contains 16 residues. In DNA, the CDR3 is TGTGCCAGCAGCGTAGACGGGACAGGGGGGTCCTACGAGCAGTACTTC. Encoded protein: CASSVDGTGGSYEQYF. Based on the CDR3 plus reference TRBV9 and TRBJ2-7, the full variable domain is DSGVTQTPKHLITATGQRVTLRCSPRSGDLSVYWYQQSLDQGLQFLIQYYNGEERAKGNILERFSAQQFPDLHSELNLSSLELGDSALYFCASSVDGTGGSYEQYFGPGTRLTVT.

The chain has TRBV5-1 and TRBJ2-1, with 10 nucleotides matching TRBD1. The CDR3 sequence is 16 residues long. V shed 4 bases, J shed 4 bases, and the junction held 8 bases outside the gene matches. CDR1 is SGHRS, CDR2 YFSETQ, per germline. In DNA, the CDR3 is TGCGCCAGCAGCGTGGCTGACAGGGGGCTTTACAATGAGCAGTTCTTC. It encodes CASSVADRGLYNEQFF. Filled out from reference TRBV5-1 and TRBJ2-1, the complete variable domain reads KAGVTQTPRYLIKTRGQQVTLSCSPISGHRSVSWYQQTPGQGLQFLFEYFSETQRNKGNFPGRFSGRQFSNSRSEMNVSTLELGDSALYLCASSVADRGLYNEQFFGPGTRLTVL.

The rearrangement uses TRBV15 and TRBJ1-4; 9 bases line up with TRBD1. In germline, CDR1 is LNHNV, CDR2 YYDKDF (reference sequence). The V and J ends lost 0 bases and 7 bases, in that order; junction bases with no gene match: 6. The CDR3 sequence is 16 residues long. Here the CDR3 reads CATSRDETGGLEKLFF. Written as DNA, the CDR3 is TGTGCCACCAGCAGAGATGAGACAGGGGGACTTGAAAAACTGTTTTTT.

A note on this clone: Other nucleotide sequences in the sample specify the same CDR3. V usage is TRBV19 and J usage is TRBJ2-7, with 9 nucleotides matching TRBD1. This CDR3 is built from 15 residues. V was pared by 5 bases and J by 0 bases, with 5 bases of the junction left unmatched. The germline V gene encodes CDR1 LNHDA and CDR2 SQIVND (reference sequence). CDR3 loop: CASSPGGQGSYEQYF. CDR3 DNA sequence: TGTGCCAGTAGTCCAGGGGGACAGGGCTCCTACGAGCAGTACTTC.

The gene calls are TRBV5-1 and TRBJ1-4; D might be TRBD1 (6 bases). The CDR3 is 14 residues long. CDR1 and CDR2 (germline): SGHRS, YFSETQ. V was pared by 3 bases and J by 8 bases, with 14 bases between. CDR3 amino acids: CASSYQGQIEKLFF. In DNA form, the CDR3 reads TGCGCCAGCAGCTATCAAGGACAGATCGAAAAACTGTTTTTT.

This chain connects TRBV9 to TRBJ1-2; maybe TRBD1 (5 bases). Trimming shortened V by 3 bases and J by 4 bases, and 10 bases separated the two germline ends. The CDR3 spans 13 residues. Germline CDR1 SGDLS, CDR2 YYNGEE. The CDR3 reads CASSALDIYGYTF. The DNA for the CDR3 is TGTGCCAGCAGCGCCCTGGACATCTATGGCTACACCTTC.

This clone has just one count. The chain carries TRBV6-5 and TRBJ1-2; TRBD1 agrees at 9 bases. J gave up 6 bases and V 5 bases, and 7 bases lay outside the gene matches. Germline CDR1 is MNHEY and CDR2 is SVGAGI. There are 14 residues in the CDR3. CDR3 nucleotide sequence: TGTGCCAGCAGTACCTCGGACAGGGGCGATGGCTACACCTTC. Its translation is CASSTSDRGDGYTF.

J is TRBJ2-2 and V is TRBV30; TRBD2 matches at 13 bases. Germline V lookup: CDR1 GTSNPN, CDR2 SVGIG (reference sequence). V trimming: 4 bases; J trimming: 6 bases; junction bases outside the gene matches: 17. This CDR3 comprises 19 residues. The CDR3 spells CAWTPPGLAGLGPAGELFF. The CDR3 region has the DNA TGTGCCTGGACCCCTCCGGGACTAGCGGGGTTGGGTCCCGCCGGGGAGCTGTTTTTT.

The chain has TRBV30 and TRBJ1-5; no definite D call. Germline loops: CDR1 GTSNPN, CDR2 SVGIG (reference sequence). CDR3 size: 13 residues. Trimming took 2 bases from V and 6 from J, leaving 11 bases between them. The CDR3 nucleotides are TGTGCCTGGAGTTTGGGCAGAACTCAGCCCCAGCATTTT. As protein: CAWSLGRTQPQHF.

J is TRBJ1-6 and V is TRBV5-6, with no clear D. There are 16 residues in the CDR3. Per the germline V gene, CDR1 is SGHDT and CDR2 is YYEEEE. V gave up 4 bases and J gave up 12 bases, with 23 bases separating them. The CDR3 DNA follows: TGTGCCAGCAGCCAAATAAAAACCGGGTCGGTAAAACCCCTCCACTTT. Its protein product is CASSQIKTGSVKPLHF.

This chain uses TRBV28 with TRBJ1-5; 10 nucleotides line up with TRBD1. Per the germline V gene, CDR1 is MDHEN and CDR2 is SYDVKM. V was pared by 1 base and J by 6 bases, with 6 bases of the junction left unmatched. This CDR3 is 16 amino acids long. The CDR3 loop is CASSLSGQGRGQPQHF. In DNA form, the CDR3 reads TGTGCCAGCAGTTTATCGGGACAGGGGAGAGGTCAGCCCCAGCATTTT.

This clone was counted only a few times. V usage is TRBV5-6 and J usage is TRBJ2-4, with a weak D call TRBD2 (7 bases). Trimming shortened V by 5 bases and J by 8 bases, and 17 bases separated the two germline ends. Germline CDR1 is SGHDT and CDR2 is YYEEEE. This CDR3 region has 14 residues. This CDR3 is CASSFRGGEDIQYF. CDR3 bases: TGTGCCAGCAGTTTCAGGGGAGGGGAGGACATTCAGTACTTC.

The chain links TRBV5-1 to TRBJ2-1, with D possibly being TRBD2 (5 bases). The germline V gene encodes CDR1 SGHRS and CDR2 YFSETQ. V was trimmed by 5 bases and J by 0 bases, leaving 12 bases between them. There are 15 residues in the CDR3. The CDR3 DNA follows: TGCGCCAGCAGACCGCTACGGGGCTCCTACAATGAGCAGTTCTTC. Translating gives CASRPLRGSYNEQFF.

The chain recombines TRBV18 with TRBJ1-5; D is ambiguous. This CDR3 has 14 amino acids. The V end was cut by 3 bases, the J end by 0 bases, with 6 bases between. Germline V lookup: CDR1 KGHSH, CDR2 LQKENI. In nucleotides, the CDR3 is TGTGCCAGCTCACCTGAGATTAGCAATCAGCCCCAGCATTTT. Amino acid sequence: CASSPEISNQPQHF.

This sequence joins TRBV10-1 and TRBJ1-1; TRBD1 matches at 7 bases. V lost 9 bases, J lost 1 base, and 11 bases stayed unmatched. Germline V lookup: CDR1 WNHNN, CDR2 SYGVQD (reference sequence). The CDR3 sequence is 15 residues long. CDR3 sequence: CASSLTGTANTEAFF. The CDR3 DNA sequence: TGCGCCAGTTCATTAACCGGGACAGCGAACACTGAAGCTTTCTTT.

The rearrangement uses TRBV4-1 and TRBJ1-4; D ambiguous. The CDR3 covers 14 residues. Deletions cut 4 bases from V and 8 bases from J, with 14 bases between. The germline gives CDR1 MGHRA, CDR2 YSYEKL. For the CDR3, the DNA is TGCGCCAGCAGCCTCGCGGAGGTTCGGGAAAAACTGTTTTTT. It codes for CASSLAEVREKLFF.

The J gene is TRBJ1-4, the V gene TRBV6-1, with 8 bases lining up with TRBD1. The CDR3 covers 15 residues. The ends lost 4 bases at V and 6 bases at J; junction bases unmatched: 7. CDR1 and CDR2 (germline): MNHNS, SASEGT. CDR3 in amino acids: CASSAGSTGDEKLFF. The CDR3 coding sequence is TGTGCCAGCAGTGCGGGCTCGACAGGGGATGAAAAACTGTTTTTT.

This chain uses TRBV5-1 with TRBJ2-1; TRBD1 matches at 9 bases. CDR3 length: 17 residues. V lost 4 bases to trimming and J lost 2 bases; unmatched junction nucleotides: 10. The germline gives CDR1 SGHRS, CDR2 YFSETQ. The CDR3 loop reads CASSPGQGGITYNEQFF. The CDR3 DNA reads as TGCGCCAGCAGCCCGGGACAGGGTGGGATCACCTACAATGAGCAGTTCTTC.

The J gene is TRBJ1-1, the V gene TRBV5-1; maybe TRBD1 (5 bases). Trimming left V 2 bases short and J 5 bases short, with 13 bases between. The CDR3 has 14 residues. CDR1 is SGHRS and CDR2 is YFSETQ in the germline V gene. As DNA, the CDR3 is TGCGCCAGCAGCTTCTATCGGGGGGGTACTGAAGCTTTCTTT. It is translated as CASSFYRGGTEAFF.